This T cell receptor beta chain was sequenced in a study of CDR3 diversity in severe acne. This clonotype occurred many times. This CDR3 has 13 residues. Germline CDR1 DFQATT, CDR2 SNEGSKA (reference sequence). V gave up 7 bases and J gave up 5 bases, with 15 bases separating them. In TCRdb, the PCR reads were re-called with MiXCR into one record per CDR3 protein. The data show about 97,000 distinct CDR3 sequences, roughly half seen once. Material for sequencing was blood. This receptor was identified in a male donor with acne. The chain uses TRBV20-1 and TRBJ2-1; unclear D gene. The CDR3 DNA follows: TGCAGTGGTCGAGACAATAAAAACAATGAGCAGTTCTTC. Translation: CSGRDNKNNEQFF.